Only one count was recorded for the clone carrying this TCR beta chain. The data were produced by immunoSEQ multiplex PCR, yet TCRdb's version contains in-frame clones alone and is incomplete. Of about 220,000 clones in the sample, 75% to 85% were seen once. The ends lost 6 bases at V and 4 bases at J; junction bases unmatched: 8. Germline V CDR1 and CDR2: MDHEN, SYDVKM. The CDR3 covers 14 residues. The data were taken from a study of blood T cell repertoires in COVID-19. In the study overall: Material from acute and convalescent COVID-19 was sourced from the United States, Italy and Spain.

The clonotype comes from a woman in her 70s with COVID-19, enrolled during active disease. The specimen sequenced was peripheral blood. The chain recombines TRBV28 with TRBJ2-5; 7 nucleotides align to TRBD2. CDR3 sequence: CASRPTAGVETQYF. The CDR3 nucleotides read TGTGCCAGCAGGCCTACGGCGGGAGTAGAGACCCAGTACTTC.